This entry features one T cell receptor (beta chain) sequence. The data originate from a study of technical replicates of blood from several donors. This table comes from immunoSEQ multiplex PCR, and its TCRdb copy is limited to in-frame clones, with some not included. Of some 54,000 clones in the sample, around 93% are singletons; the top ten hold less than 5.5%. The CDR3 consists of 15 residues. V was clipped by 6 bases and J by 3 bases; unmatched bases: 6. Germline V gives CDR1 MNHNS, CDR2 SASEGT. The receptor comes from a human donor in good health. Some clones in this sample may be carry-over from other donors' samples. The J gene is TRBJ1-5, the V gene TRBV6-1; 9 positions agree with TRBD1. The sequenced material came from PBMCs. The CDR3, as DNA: TGTGCCAGCAGAGCGGACAGGGGTACCAATCAGCCCCAGCATTTT. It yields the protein CASRADRGTNQPQHF.